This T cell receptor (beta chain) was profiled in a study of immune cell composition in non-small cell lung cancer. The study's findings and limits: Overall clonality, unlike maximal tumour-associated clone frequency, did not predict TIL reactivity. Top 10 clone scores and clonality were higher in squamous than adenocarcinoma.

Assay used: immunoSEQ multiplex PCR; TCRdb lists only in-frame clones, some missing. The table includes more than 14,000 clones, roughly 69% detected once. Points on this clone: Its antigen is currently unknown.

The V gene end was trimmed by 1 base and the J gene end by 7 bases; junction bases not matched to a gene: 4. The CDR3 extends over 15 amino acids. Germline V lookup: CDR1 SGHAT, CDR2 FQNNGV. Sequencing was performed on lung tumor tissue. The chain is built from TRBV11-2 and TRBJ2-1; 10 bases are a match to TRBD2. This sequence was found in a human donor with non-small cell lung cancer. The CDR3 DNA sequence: TGTGCCAGCAGCTTAGGTAGCGGGGGGCAGAATGAGCAGTTCTTC. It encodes CASSLGSGGQNEQFF.